This T cell receptor (beta chain) stems from a study of human T cells and chemical hapten exposure. CDR3 length: 18 residues. V trimming: 1 base; J trimming: 4 bases; junction bases outside the gene matches: 13. Germline lookup yields CDR1 DFQATT and CDR2 SNEGSKA (reference sequence). The study's findings and limits: Higher patch test scores went with higher counts of PT1 expanded TCRs.

Time point indicated: patch test 1, 2 weeks after DPC sensitization. As to treatment: therapeutic diphenylcyclopropenone sensitization with weekly scalp DPC. This clonotype was detected ten times or more. Its antigen is unidentified. The study used a library that attached unique molecular identifiers to individual cDNA molecules. Per the authors' pipeline: Sequenced samples showed a median of around 96,000 TCRs each, with counts running from around 20,000 to 690,000. MiXCR, applied by TCRdb to the RACE reads, yields one record per CDR3 protein. What appears here as the V and J calls and clone size reflects TCRdb's work, not the paper's. The sample carries just over 80,000 distinct CDR3 sequences, about 11% recorded once.

The rearrangement joins TRBV20-1 to TRBJ2-2, with 9 bases aligning to TRBD1. The TCR sequence derives from a woman in her forties or fifties with alopecia areata. Some clones in this sample may be carry-over from other donors' samples. This specimen consisted of whole blood, obtained in connection with sensitization to the hapten diphenylcyclopropenone (DPC). CDR3 loop: CSARARGAGQGSTGELFF. Here the CDR3 DNA reads TGCAGTGCTAGAGCTCGTGGAGCGGGACAGGGATCCACCGGGGAGCTGTTTTTT.